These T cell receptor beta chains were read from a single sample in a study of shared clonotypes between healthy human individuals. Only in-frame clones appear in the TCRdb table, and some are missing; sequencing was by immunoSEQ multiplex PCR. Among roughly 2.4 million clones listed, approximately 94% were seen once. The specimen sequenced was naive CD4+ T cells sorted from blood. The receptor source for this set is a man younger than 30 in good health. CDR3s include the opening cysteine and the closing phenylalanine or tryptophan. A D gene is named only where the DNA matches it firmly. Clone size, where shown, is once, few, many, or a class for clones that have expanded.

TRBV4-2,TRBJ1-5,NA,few,TGTGCCAGCAGCCGGGCACAGGTTGGCAATCAGCCCCAGCATTTT,CASSRAQVGNQPQHF
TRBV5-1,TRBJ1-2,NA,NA,TGCGCCAGCAGCTTGGACTATCCGGGGGTTTACACCTTC,CASSLDYPGVYTF
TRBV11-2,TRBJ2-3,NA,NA,TGTGCCAGCAGCCGGGTGGGACTCAGAGATACGCAGTATTTT,CASSRVGLRDTQYF
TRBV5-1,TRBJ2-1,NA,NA,TGCGCCAGCAGCTTGGTCGTGACAGTCCCCTACAATGAGCAGTTCTTC,CASSLVVTVPYNEQFF
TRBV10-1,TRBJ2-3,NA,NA,TGCGCCAGCAGTGACCTTAGTTACACAGATACGCAGTATTTT,CASSDLSYTDTQYF
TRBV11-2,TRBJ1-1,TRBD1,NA,TGTGCCAGCAGCTCTCCACCGGGACAGTGGAGATTGACTTTCTTT,CASSSPPGQWRLTFF
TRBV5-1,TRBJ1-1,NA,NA,TGCGCCAGCAGCCTGGTTCCGCGGCCGAACACTGAAGCTTTCTTT,CASSLVPRPNTEAFF
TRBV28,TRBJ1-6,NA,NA,TGTGCCAGCAGTTTATCCTTATCGGTATCACCCCTCCACTTT,CASSLSLSVSPLHF
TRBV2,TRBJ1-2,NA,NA,TGTGCCAGCAGTGACCGACGTTCGGAAGGCTACACCTTC,CASSDRRSEGYTF
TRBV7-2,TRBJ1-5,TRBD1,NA,TGTGCCAGCAGTTTGACAGGGAGTAGCAATCAGCCCCAGCATTTT,CASSLTGSSNQPQHF
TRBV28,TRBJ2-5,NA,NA,TGTGCCAGCAGTGAAACCTCGGGGGGCGGTCAAGAGACCCAGTACTTC,CASSETSGGGQETQYF
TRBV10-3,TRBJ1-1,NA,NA,TGTGCCATCAGTATGGCAGGGCAGAACACTGAAGCTTTCTTT,CAISMAGQNTEAFF
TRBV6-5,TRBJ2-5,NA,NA,TGTGCCAGCAGTTACCGCGGCAAAGAGACCCAGTACTTC,CASSYRGKETQYF
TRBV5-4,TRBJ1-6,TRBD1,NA,TGTGCCAGCAGCTTGGCAGGGGGAGATTCACCCCTCCACTTT,CASSLAGGDSPLHF
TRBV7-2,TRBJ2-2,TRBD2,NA,TGTGCCAGCAGCCTAACTAGCGGTAATGGCGGGGAGCTGTTTTTT,CASSLTSGNGGELFF
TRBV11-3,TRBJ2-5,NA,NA,TGTGCCAGCAGCTTAGGGAGGGGTATGCAAGAGACCCAGTACTTC,CASSLGRGMQETQYF
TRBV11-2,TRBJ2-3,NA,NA,TGTGCCAGCAGCTTAGCGGGTATCAGCACAGATACGCAGTATTTT,CASSLAGISTDTQYF
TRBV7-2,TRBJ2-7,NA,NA,TGTGCCAGCAGCTTTGGGGAAATCTACGAGCAGTACTTC,CASSFGEIYEQYF
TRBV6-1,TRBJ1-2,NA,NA,TGTGCCAGCAGTGAAGTCCCCTTTGATTCTAACTATGGCTACACCTTC,CASSEVPFDSNYGYTF
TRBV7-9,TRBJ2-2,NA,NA,TGTGCCAGCAGCCCGGGACCAGCGAACACCGGGGAGCTGTTTTTT,CASSPGPANTGELFF
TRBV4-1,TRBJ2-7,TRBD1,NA,TGCGCCAGCAGCCAAGGCGGCCCACAGACAGGGAGCGGCTACGAGCAGTACTTC,CASSQGGPQTGSGYEQYF
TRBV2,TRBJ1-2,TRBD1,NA,TGTGCCAGCAGAAAAATCGGGACAGGGGTTAACTATGGCTACACCTTC,CASRKIGTGVNYGYTF
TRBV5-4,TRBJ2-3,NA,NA,TGTGCCAGCAGCCGGGTGGCGGGGATGTCGGATACGCAGTATTTT,CASSRVAGMSDTQYF
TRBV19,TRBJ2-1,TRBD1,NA,TGTGCCAGTAGAGGGGACAGGGCTTCGAATGAGCAGTTCTTC,CASRGDRASNEQFF
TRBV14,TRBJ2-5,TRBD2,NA,TGTGCCAGCAGTTTCGGGACTAGCGGGGGTTATGGAGAGACCCAGTACTTC,CASSFGTSGGYGETQYF
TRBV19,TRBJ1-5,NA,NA,TGTGCCAGTAGTACGACAGTGAATAGCAATCAGCCCCAGCATTTT,CASSTTVNSNQPQHF
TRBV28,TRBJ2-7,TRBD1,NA,TGTGCCGGGAGAGGACAGGGGGCCTACGAGCAGTACTTC,CAGRGQGAYEQYF
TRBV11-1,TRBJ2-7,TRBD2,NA,TGTGCCAGCAGCCGCTCTAGCGGGGGGAACTACGAGCAGTACTTC,CASSRSSGGNYEQYF
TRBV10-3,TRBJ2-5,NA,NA,TGTGCCATCAGTGAGTCGTCGGACAGTCGAGAGACCCAGTACTTC,CAISESSDSRETQYF
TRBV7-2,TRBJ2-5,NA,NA,TGTGCCAGCAGCAGCGGGCCCCCTGGGTTGAAGACCCAGTACTTC,CASSSGPPGLKTQYF
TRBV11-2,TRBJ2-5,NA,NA,TGTGCCAGCAGCTTAGTGGAACAGGTGGCGAAGACCCAGTACTTC,CASSLVEQVAKTQYF
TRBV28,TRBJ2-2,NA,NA,TGTGCCAGCAGTTTGGTGACAGGCAGCACCGGGGAGCTGTTTTTT,CASSLVTGSTGELFF
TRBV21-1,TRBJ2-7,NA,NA,TGTGCCAGCACCCACACCATGAGCTCCTACGAGCAGTACTTC,CASTHTMSSYEQYF
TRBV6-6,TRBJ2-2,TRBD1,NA,TGTGCCAGCAGCAGGGGGAACGGGGAGCTGTTTTTT,CASSRGNGELFF
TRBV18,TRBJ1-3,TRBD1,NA,TGTGCCAGCTCCCCCCGGGACAGGGGCTATACGGGGGGAAACACCATATATTTT,CASSPRDRGYTGGNTIYF
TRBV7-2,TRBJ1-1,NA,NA,TGTGCCAGCAGCTTATCTGGACAGACTAACACTGAAGCTTTCTTT,CASSLSGQTNTEAFF
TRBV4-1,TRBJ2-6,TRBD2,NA,TGCGCCAGCAGCCACCCTGGGGGGGTTTGGGCCAACGTCCTGACTTTC,CASSHPGGVWANVLTF
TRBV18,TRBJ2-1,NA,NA,TGTGCCAGCTCAATGGACTTGTACAATGAGCAGTTCTTC,CASSMDLYNEQFF
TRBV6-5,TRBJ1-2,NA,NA,TGTGCCAGCAGTTATACGGAGGGGTTGGCTGGCTACACCTTC,CASSYTEGLAGYTF
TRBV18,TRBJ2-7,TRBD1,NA,TGTGCCAGCTCACCAGGGGGACAGGTTACCTACGAGCAGTACTTC,CASSPGGQVTYEQYF
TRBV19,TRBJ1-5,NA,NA,TGTGCCAGTAGTACGTCCTGGGCAGGGTATAATCAGCCCCAGCATTTT,CASSTSWAGYNQPQHF
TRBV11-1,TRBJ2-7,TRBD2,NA,TGTGCCAGCAGCTCGCGGGGGTCCTACGAGCAGTACTTC,CASSSRGSYEQYF
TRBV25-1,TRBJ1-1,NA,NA,TGTGCCAGCAGTGAAAGGAGGAACACTGAAGCTTTCTTT,CASSERRNTEAFF
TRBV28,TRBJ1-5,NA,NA,TGTGCCAGCAGTCCAGGGGCTGATCAGCCCCAGCATTTT,CASSPGADQPQHF
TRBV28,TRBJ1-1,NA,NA,TGTGCCAGCAGTTTACTGGGGCGAGAAGCTTTCTTT,CASSLLGREAFF
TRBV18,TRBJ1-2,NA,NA,TGTGCCAGCTCACCAATACAGAGCCCTAACTATGGCTACACCTTC,CASSPIQSPNYGYTF
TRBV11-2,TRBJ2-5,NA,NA,TGTGCCAGCAGCTTAGTGGGAGGGGGCTCAGAGACCCAGTACTTC,CASSLVGGGSETQYF
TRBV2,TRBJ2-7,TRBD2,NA,TGTGCCACCAAGGAGGCTAGCGGAGCCCCCGGGGAGCAGTACTTC,CATKEASGAPGEQYF